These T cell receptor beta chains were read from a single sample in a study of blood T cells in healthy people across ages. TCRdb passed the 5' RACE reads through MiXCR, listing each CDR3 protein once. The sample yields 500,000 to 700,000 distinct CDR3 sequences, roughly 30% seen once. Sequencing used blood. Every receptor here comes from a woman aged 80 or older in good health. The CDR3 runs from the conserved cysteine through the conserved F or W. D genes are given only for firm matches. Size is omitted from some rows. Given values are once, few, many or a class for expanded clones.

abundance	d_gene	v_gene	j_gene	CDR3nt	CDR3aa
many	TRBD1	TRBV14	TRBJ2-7	TGTGCCAGCAGCCACGCGCGGGGGACAGGGCCCTACGAGCAGTACTTC	CASSHARGTGPYEQYF
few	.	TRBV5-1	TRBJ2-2	TGCGCCAGCAGCCCGGGGGCAGCAGTAAACGGGGAGCTGTTTTTT	CASSPGAAVNGELFF
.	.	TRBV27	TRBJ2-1	TGTGCCAGCAGTTCTGACACAGGGAAGCAGTTCTTC	CASSSDTGKQFF
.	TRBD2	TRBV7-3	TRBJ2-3	TGTGCCAGCAGCTTGGGGACTAGGGGCACAGATACGCAGTATTTT	CASSLGTRGTDTQYF
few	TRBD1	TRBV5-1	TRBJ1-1	TGCGCCAGCAGCTTGCATGGACAGGGGGCATCGGAAGCTTTCTTT	CASSLHGQGASEAFF
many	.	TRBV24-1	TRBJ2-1	TGTGCCACCAGTTCCGGGGAAAGATACAATGAGCAGTTCTTC	CATSSGERYNEQFF
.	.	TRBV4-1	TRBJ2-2	TGCGCCAGCAGCCAAGATCGCCTCACCGGGGAGCTGTTTTTT	CASSQDRLTGELFF
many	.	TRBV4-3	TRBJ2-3	TGCGCCAGCAGCCAGGCCCCAGGGGGGGGGGCCACAGATACGCAGTATTTT	CASSQAPGGGATDTQYF
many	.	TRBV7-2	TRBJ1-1	TGTGCCAGCAGTTCTGCTAGGGGGACTGAAGCTTTCTTT	CASSSARGTEAFF
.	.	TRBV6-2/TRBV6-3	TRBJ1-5	TGTGCCAGCAGGGACACTAGCAATCAGCCCCGGCATTTT	CASRDTSNQPRHF
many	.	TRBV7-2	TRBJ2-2	TGTGCCAGCAGCGCCCATTGGGGGGCCTCCACCGGGGAGCTGTTTTTT	CASSAHWGASTGELFF
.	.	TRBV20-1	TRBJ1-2	TGCAGTGCAAGCTCAGCCGGGGTCGTCGGCTACACCTTC	CSASSAGVVGYTF
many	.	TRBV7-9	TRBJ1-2	TGTGCCAGCAGCTTAGATCGGGAATGGGACGGCTACACCTTC	CASSLDREWDGYTF
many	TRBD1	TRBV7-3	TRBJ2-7	TGTGCCAGCAGCGCTGGGACAGCCAGCTACGAGCAGTACTTC	CASSAGTASYEQYF
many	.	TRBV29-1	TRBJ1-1	TGCAGCGTTCAGGACAGAGTGAACACTGAAGCTTTCTTT	CSVQDRVNTEAFF
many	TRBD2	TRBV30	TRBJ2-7	TGTGCCTGGAGGGGCTCTGGGGGGGCCTACGAGCAGTACTTC	CAWRGSGGAYEQYF
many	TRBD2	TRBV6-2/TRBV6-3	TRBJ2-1	TGTGCCAGCAGTACCCAGCGGGGGGCCGGCGGCAGTGAGCAGTTCTTC	CASSTQRGAGGSEQFF
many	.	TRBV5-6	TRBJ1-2	TGTGCCAGCAGGCAGGATCTCGGCTATGGCTACACCTTC	CASRQDLGYGYTF
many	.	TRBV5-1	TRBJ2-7	TGCGCCAGCAGCTTGAGTTCCCGGGTAGAGCAGTACTTC	CASSLSSRVEQYF
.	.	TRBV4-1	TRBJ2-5	TGCGCCAGCAGCCAACGGGTCCCCGGAGGGGAGCAGTACTTC	CASSQRVPGGEQYF
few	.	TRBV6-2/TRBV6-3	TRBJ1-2	TGTGCCAGCAGCGTCTCGACAGGAGTCTATGGCTACACCTTC	CASSVSTGVYGYTF
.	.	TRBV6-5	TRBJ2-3	TGTGCCAGCAACCCCTCCGTTGAAGATACGCAGTATTTT	CASNPSVEDTQYF
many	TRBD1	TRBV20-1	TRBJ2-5	TGCAGTGCTTCCCCTCAGGGGGCCCGGCAAGAGACCCAGTACTTC	CSASPQGARQETQYF
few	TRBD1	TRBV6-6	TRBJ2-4	TGTGCCAGCAGTTACATCAGGGGGCGCGAAGTAACCATTCAGTACTTC	CASSYIRGREVTIQYF
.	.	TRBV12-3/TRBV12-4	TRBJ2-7	TGTGCCAGCAGTTTAGCGCTTGGAAAATCGGCCTCCTACGAGCAGTACTTC	CASSLALGKSASYEQYF
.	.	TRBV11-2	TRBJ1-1	TGTGCCAGCGGCTTAGTTCAGGCATCGGGCACTGAAGCTTTCTTT	CASGLVQASGTEAFF
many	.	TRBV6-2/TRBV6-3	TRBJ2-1	TGTGCCAGCACCCCCTCCAGACTCATCTACAATGAGCAGTTCTTC	CASTPSRLIYNEQFF
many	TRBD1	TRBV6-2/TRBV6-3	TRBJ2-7	TGTGCCAGCACCTGGACAGGGGGCGAGCAGTACTTC	CASTWTGGEQYF
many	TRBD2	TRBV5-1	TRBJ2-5	TGCGCCAGCAGCCCAGGGACTAGCGGGGGGCAAGAGACCCAGTACTTC	CASSPGTSGGQETQYF
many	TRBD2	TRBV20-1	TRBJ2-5	TGCAGTGCTACGTCTAGCGGGGGGGCGGGGGAGACCCAGTACTTC	CSATSSGGAGETQYF
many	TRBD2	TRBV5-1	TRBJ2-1	TGCGCCAGCAGCTTGGCCGGGCAGCGGGGGGGCGGGAATGAGCAGTTCTTC	CASSLAGQRGGGNEQFF
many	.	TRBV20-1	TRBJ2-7	TGCAGTGCTAGCGGCACTATGGACGAGCAGTACTTC	CSASGTMDEQYF
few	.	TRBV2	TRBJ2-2	TGTGCCAGCAGTGAAGACTTCAACACCGGGGAGCTGTTTTTT	CASSEDFNTGELFF
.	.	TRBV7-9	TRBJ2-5	TGTGCCAGCAGCTCCTTAACTAAGGGGGATGAGACCCAGTACTTC	CASSSLTKGDETQYF
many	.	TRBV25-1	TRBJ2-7	TGTGCCAGCAGTGAGAGGGTGTCCCTCTCTTCCGAGCAGTACTTC	CASSERVSLSSEQYF
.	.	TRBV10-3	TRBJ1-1	TGTGCCATCGGAGCCGGCCTGAACACTGAAGCTTTCTTT	CAIGAGLNTEAFF
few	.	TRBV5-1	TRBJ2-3	TGCGCCAGCAGCTTGGCCGTGGCGGGCGAGCCCGTAGATACGCAGTATTTT	CASSLAVAGEPVDTQYF
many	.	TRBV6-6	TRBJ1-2	TGTGCCAGCAGTTACTCGAGGGACTATGGCTACACCTTC	CASSYSRDYGYTF
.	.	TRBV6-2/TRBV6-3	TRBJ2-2	TGTGCCAGCAGTCGCGCCGGACTCGATTTGAACACCGGGGAGCTGTTTTTT	CASSRAGLDLNTGELFF
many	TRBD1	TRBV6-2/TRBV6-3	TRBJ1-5	TGTGCCAGCAGCCCACTAGTAACAGGGGGCGGACAGCCCCAGCATTTT	CASSPLVTGGGQPQHF
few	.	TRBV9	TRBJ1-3	TGTGCCAGCAGCGTAGTGGCCGCCAGCGCCTCTGGAAACACCATATATTTT	CASSVVAASASGNTIYF
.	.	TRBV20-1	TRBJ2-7	TGCAGTGCTAGAGGTCCGGGAACCTACGAGCAGTACTTC	CSARGPGTYEQYF
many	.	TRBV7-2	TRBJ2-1	TGTGCCAGCAGCTTAGACTTCAATGAGCAGTTCTTC	CASSLDFNEQFF
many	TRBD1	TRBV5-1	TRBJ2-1	TGCGCCAGCAGCTTGGAAGGAAACAGGGGAAATGAGCAGTTCTTC	CASSLEGNRGNEQFF
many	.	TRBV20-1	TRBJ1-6	TGCAGTGCTAGAGATCAAGAGGCAGGGAGGAATTCACCCCTCCACTTT	CSARDQEAGRNSPLHF
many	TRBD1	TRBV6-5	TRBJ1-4	TGTGCCAGCAGTTACCGCTTACCAGTTGGACAGGGTTATGAAAAACTGTTTTTT	CASSYRLPVGQGYEKLFF
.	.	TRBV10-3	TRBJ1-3	TGTGCCATCAGCTACGGACTTGACGGGGGAAACACCATATATTTT	CAISYGLDGGNTIYF
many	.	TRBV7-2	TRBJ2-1	TGTGCCAGCAGCTTAGCCGGGCGTGGCGAGCAGTTCTTC	CASSLAGRGEQFF
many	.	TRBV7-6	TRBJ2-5	TGTGCCAGCAGCCCTGTCTCGATGGAGACCCAGTACTTC	CASSPVSMETQYF
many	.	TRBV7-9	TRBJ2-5	TGTGCCAGCAGCTTAGCGTCGGCAGATTCAGAGACCCAGTACTTC	CASSLASADSETQYF
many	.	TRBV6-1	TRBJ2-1	TGTGCCAGCACCGGACTCGTGGGTATCAATGAGCAGTTCTTC	CASTGLVGINEQFF
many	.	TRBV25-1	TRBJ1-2	TGTGCCAGCAGTGAAGGGTACCAGGCGGGGAACTATGGCTACACCTTC	CASSEGYQAGNYGYTF
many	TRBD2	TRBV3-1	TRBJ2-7	TGTGCCAGCAGCACGGGACTAGCGGGGGCTTACGAGCAGTACTTC	CASSTGLAGAYEQYF
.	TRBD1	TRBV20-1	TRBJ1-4	TGCAGTGCTGCTGGACAGGCAGTAACTGAAAAACTGTTTTTT	CSAAGQAVTEKLFF
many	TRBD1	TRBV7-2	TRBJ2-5	TGTGCCAGCAGCCGGCCTCCGGACAGGGCGGAGACCCAGTACTTC	CASSRPPDRAETQYF
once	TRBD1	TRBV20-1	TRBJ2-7	TGCAGTGCTGTTGGACAGGGGGATTCCTACGAGCAGTACTTC	CSAVGQGDSYEQYF
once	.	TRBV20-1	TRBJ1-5	TGCAGTGCGCAGCGCGACAGGAGACAGCCCCAGCATTTT	CSAQRDRRQPQHF